The 16 T cell receptor beta chains below were found in one sample sequenced in a study of shared clonotypes between healthy human individuals. Clones were read by immunoSEQ multiplex PCR, and TCRdb kept only the in-frame ones, dropping some. The sample includes approximately 95,000 clones, less than 80% of them seen just once. Sequencing was performed on memory CD8+ T cells sorted from blood. Subset of the sample: CD45RO+ cells pooled with CCR7-negative TemRA cells. The receptors stem from a man younger than 40 in good health.

This chain joins TRBV11-2 and TRBJ1-1, with 11 bases lining up with TRBD1. Germline V CDR1 and CDR2: SGHAT, FQNNGV. The trim removed 4 bases at V and 4 bases at J, leaving 8 bases unmatched. The CDR3 runs to 16 residues. The CDR3 DNA reads as TGTGCCAGCAGCTCCTTGGGGGGGACAGGGGGCACTGAAGCTTTCTTT. Residues: CASSSLGGTGGTEAFF.

This sequence joins TRBV6-1 and TRBJ1-2, with 7 bases fitting TRBD1. CDR1 and CDR2 (germline): MNHNS, SASEGT. The CDR3 consists of 11 residues. The trim removed 8 bases at V and 4 bases at J, leaving 1 base unmatched. The CDR3 protein is CASRQGYGYTF. The DNA of the CDR3 is TGTGCCAGCCGACAGGGCTATGGCTACACCTTC.

This clone was seen repeatedly, ten times or more. The chain is built from TRBV6-4 and TRBJ2-3; 10 bases are a match to TRBD1. This CDR3 is built from 15 residues. Per the germline V gene, CDR1 is MRHNA and CDR2 is SNTAGT. J was trimmed by 1 base and V by 3 bases; bases with no gene match: 1. The CDR3 DNA reads TGTGCCAGCAGTGAGGGGACAGGGGGCACAGATACGCAGTATTTT. It is translated as CASSEGTGGTDTQYF.

This clone was seen a handful of times. V gene TRBV28 combines with J gene TRBJ2-7, with TRBD2 identical over 10 bases. There are 16 residues in the CDR3. CDR1 is MDHEN, CDR2 SYDVKM, per germline. The V gene end was trimmed by 5 bases and the J gene end by 2 bases; junction bases not matched to a gene: 9. The CDR3 sequence: CASSRLAGDPPYEQYF. CDR3 in DNA: TGTGCCAGCAGTAGGCTAGCGGGAGACCCGCCCTACGAGCAGTACTTC.

The V gene is TRBV28, the J gene TRBJ2-7, with D possibly being TRBD2 (5 bases). The V end was cut by 2 bases, the J end by 3 bases, with 8 bases between. The CDR3 is made up of 13 amino acids. Germline assignment: CDR1 MDHEN and CDR2 SYDVKM. In DNA, the CDR3 is TGTGCCAGCAGTTTAACTAGATACTACGAGCAGTACTTC. Amino acid sequence: CASSLTRYYEQYF. The full variable domain, in which reference TRBV28 and TRBJ2-7 provide the parts outside the CDR3, is DVKVTQSSRYLVKRTGEKVFLECVQDMDHENMFWYRQDPGLGLRLIYFSYDVKMKEKGDIPEGYSVSREKKERFSLILESASTNQTSMYLCASSLTRYYEQYFGPGTRLTVT.

The gene calls are TRBV18 and TRBJ2-7, with 8 bases fitting TRBD1. The CDR3 totals 14 residues. Germline CDR1 is KGHSH and CDR2 is LQKENI. Losses at the gene ends were 2 bases for V and 3 bases for J; bases not matched to a gene: 3. CDR3 sequence: CASSPGTGVYEQYF. CDR3 nucleotides: TGTGCCAGCTCACCAGGGACAGGCGTCTACGAGCAGTACTTC.

This clone showed up many times. The chain uses TRBV7-7 and TRBJ2-3, with D possibly called TRBD1 or TRBD2 (6 bases each). This CDR3 is built from 14 residues. CDR1 and CDR2 (germline): SSHAT, FNYEAQ (reference sequence). Trimming removed 5 bases from V and 4 bases from J, with 13 bases in between. The CDR3 is CASSPSRGADTQYF. The DNA of the CDR3 is TGTGCCAGCAGCCCGTCGAGGGGGGCAGATACGCAGTATTTT.

The J gene is TRBJ1-1, the V gene TRBV15; D call uncertain. V was clipped by 5 bases and J by 7 bases, with 17 bases between them. This CDR3 contains 14 residues. Germline values: CDR1 LNHNV, CDR2 YYDKDF (reference sequence). In DNA form, the CDR3 reads TGTGCCACCAGCGGCGACCGGGTTGAGGGTGAAGCTTTCTTT. Translating it yields CATSGDRVEGEAFF.

This chain connects TRBV28 to TRBJ1-1; D is possibly TRBD1 (5 bases). V lost 1 base to trimming and J lost 2 bases, with 11 bases between them. Germline values: CDR1 MDHEN, CDR2 SYDVKM. The CDR3 runs 15 residues. CDR3 loop: CASSLSLGGNTEAFF. The CDR3 DNA is TGTGCCAGCAGTTTATCCCTCGGGGGAAACACTGAAGCTTTCTTT. Full variable domain (outside the CDR3, taken from reference TRBV28 and TRBJ1-1): DVKVTQSSRYLVKRTGEKVFLECVQDMDHENMFWYRQDPGLGLRLIYFSYDVKMKEKGDIPEGYSVSREKKERFSLILESASTNQTSMYLCASSLSLGGNTEAFFGQGTRLTVV.

This chain uses TRBV19 with TRBJ2-5; D is ambiguous. Trimming stripped 5 bases from V and 1 base from J, with 11 bases between. From germline, CDR1 is LNHDA and CDR2 SQIVND (reference sequence). This CDR3 region has 14 residues. The CDR3: CASSPITAQETQYF. CDR3 DNA: TGTGCCAGTAGTCCCATAACGGCCCAAGAGACCCAGTACTTC.

The chain employs TRBV9 and TRBJ2-5, with TRBD2 matching over 13 bases. This CDR3 comprises 18 residues. Germline assignment: CDR1 SGDLS and CDR2 YYNGEE. V lost 4 bases, J lost 1 base, and 10 bases stayed unmatched. The CDR3 reads CASSKRDGTSGTQETQYF. CDR3 coding DNA: TGTGCCAGCAGCAAGCGTGACGGGACTAGCGGGACCCAAGAGACCCAGTACTTC.

A few counts support this clone. The chain employs TRBV6-8 and TRBJ1-3; no clear D. The CDR3 spans 16 residues. V shed 8 bases and J shed 0 bases, with 17 bases lying between them. The germline gives CDR1 MNHGY, CDR2 SAAAGT. In DNA form, the CDR3 reads TGTGCCAGCCGATTTCCGGACCGTCTCTCTGGAAACACCATATATTTT. Its protein product is CASRFPDRLSGNTIYF.

This clone was seen a few times. This rearrangement joins TRBV27 to TRBJ1-2; D remains ambiguous. Deletions cut 0 bases from V and 4 bases from J, with 6 bases between. The CDR3 covers 13 residues. Per germline, CDR1 MNHEY and CDR2 SMNVEV (reference sequence). The CDR3 protein is CASSLSQFYGYTF. The CDR3 bases are TGTGCCAGCAGTTTATCACAGTTCTATGGCTACACCTTC.

This clone was seen a single time. CDR3 in amino acids: CASSESPFSGSRYEQYF. CDR3 nucleotide sequence: TGTGCCAGCAGTGAATCTCCCTTTAGCGGGAGTAGGTACGAGCAGTACTTC. The chain employs TRBV25-1 and TRBJ2-7; TRBD2 matches at 9 bases. The CDR3 sequence is 17 residues long. Trimming at V came to 1 base and at J to 4 bases, leaving 11 bases not matched to a gene. Germline V gene sequence: CDR1 MGHDK, CDR2 SYGVNS.

In this sample, this clone turned up once. The gene calls are TRBV2 and TRBJ1-2; D not resolved. The CDR3 totals 13 residues. From germline, CDR1 is SNHLY and CDR2 FYNNEI. Trimming shortened V by 3 bases and J by 2 bases, and 7 bases separated the two germline ends. The CDR3 coding sequence is TGTGCCAGCAGTGATGAAGCAAACTATGGCTACACCTTC. Translating gives CASSDEANYGYTF. The variable domain in full, completed from reference TRBV2 and TRBJ1-2, reads EPEVTQTPSHQVTQMGQEVILRCVPISNHLYFYWYRQILGQKVEFLVSFYNNEISEKSEIFDDQFSVERPDGSNFTLKIRSTKLEDSAMYFCASSDEANYGYTFGSGTRLTVV.

J is TRBJ2-7 and V is TRBV2, with D hard to call. Germline CDR1 and CDR2: SNHLY and FYNNEI. The CDR3 extends over 14 amino acids. V lost 6 bases, J lost 6 bases, and 18 bases lay in between. The CDR3, as DNA: TGTGCCAGCAGCCCAGTCCGGGCCTCAGCCGAGCAGTACTTC. Amino acids: CASSPVRASAEQYF.